These T cell receptor beta chains were read from a single sample in a study of OX40 agonist ivuxolimab in advanced cancers. Data came from immunoSEQ multiplex PCR; TCRdb stores just in-frame clones and leaves some out. The table shows about 58,000 clones, with around 84% occurring only once. This specimen consisted of CD4+ or CD8+ T cells sorted from blood, obtained in a trial of the OX40 agonist ivuxolimab. All receptors come from an adult with an advanced solid tumor such as melanoma, head and neck, liver or kidney cancer. The CDR3 runs from the conserved cysteine through the conserved F or W. The D gene is left open where the match is weak. Clone size is not always given. Where it is, it says once, few, many or a class for expanded clones.

v_call	clone_size	j_call	d_call	cdr3_aa	cdr3_nt
TRBV9	.	TRBJ2-7	TRBD1	CASSVSGQGAYEQYF	TGTGCCAGCAGCGTATCGGGACAGGGGGCTTACGAGCAGTACTTC
TRBV5-4	few	TRBJ2-1	.	CASSAEGTRVRSYNEQFF	TGTGCCAGCAGCGCAGAAGGGACACGAGTTCGATCCTACAATGAGCAGTTCTTC
TRBV19	.	TRBJ1-1	TRBD1	CASSPPQGAYTEAFF	TGTGCCAGTAGTCCCCCCCAGGGGGCGTACACTGAAGCTTTCTTT
TRBV7-9	.	TRBJ1-5	TRBD1	CASSGGQGWNQPQHF	TGTGCCAGCAGCGGGGGACAGGGGTGGAATCAGCCCCAGCATTTT
TRBV5-6	.	TRBJ1-2	TRBD1	CASSWVGQGDYGYTF	TGTGCCAGCAGCTGGGTGGGACAGGGAGATTATGGCTACACCTTC
TRBV11-1	.	TRBJ2-5	TRBD2	CASSRTPGRKETQYF	TGTGCCAGCAGCCGCACCCCCGGGAGGAAAGAGACCCAGTACTTC
TRBV11-2	few	TRBJ1-5	.	CASSTQGNQPQHF	TGTGCCAGCAGCACCCAGGGCAATCAGCCCCAGCATTTT
TRBV27	.	TRBJ2-3	TRBD2	CASSLKQPPGLAGGGQYF	TGTGCCAGCAGCCTAAAACAACCCCCGGGACTAGCGGGGGGCGGGCAGTATTTT
TRBV5-1	.	TRBJ2-7	TRBD1	CASSPAGDREQYF	TGCGCCAGCAGCCCGGCCGGGGACAGGGAGCAGTACTTC
TRBV21-1	.	TRBJ1-1	.	CASSPRQGPSEIPEAFF	TGTGCCAGCAGCCCGAGACAGGGGCCATCTGAGATCCCTGAAGCTTTCTTT
TRBV5-6	medium-sized	TRBJ2-7	.	CASSLGSVGYEQYF	TGTGCCAGCAGCTTGGGTTCGGTTGGCTACGAGCAGTACTTC
TRBV19	.	TRBJ2-1	.	CASKTTRYTNEQFF	TGTGCCAGCAAGACCACGCGGTACACGAATGAGCAGTTCTTC
TRBV6-6	.	TRBJ2-7	TRBD1	CASSRGTVGAYEQYF	TGTGCCAGCAGTCGAGGGACAGTCGGGGCCTACGAGCAGTACTTC
TRBV15	once	TRBJ1-6	.	CATSRDRAVNSPLHF	TGTGCCACCAGCAGAGATAGGGCAGTCAATTCACCCCTCCACTTT
TRBV7-2	.	TRBJ1-3	.	CASSLGHSSLSSGNTIYF	TGTGCCAGCAGCTTAGGTCACAGCTCCCTGAGCTCTGGAAACACCATATATTTT
TRBV7-9	.	TRBJ1-2	.	CASSLAHQTTGYSRGYTF	TGTGCCAGCAGCTTAGCGCATCAAACTACAGGGTATTCTCGCGGCTACACCTTC
TRBV5-1	.	TRBJ1-1	.	CASNEITGMNTEAFF	TGCGCCAGCAACGAGATAACGGGTATGAACACTGAAGCTTTCTTT
TRBV27	.	TRBJ1-1	.	CASSFGTLNTEAFF	TGTGCCAGCAGTTTCGGGACATTGAACACTGAAGCTTTCTTT
TRBV19	.	TRBJ2-3	.	CASSIASTDTQYF	TGTGCCAGTAGTATAGCATCCACAGATACGCAGTATTTT
TRBV7-2	.	TRBJ2-3	TRBD2	CASSFSGGDGTQYF	TGTGCCAGCAGCTTCAGCGGGGGGGACGGTACGCAGTATTTT
TRBV19	.	TRBJ1-6	.	CASSIVGYNSPLHF	TGTGCCAGTAGTATCGTGGGTTATAATTCACCCCTCCACTTT
TRBV30	.	TRBJ2-3	.	CAARRGVVTDTQYF	TGTGCCGCCAGGAGGGGGGTAGTCACAGATACGCAGTATTTT
TRBV19	.	TRBJ2-1	.	CASSKLGSAYNEQFF	TGTGCCAGTAGTAAACTAGGGTCAGCGTACAATGAGCAGTTCTTC
TRBV7-6	.	TRBJ1-1	.	CASSFAGNTEAFF	TGTGCCAGCAGCTTTGCAGGGAACACTGAAGCTTTCTTT
TRBV10-1	.	TRBJ2-3	.	CASRRGPGDTQYF	TGCGCCAGCAGGAGAGGGCCCGGGGATACGCAGTATTTT
TRBV2	.	TRBJ1-5	.	CASSERHNNQPQHF	TGTGCCAGCAGTGAGAGACACAACAATCAGCCCCAGCATTTT
TRBV5-6	.	TRBJ1-5	.	CASSLAGGQYNQPQHF	TGTGCCAGCAGCTTGGCCGGGGGACAATACAATCAGCCCCAGCATTTT
TRBV6-5	few	TRBJ1-1	.	CASSYSGPRGKAFF	TGTGCCAGCAGTTACTCGGGCCCGCGGGGTAAAGCTTTCTTT
TRBV18	.	TRBJ2-6	.	CASSPQKGLRRLSGANVLTF	TGTGCCAGCTCACCCCAGAAAGGACTTCGGCGGCTCTCTGGGGCCAACGTCCTGACTTTC
TRBV6-4	.	TRBJ1-2	.	CASTVTSGSYGYTF	TGTGCCAGCACCGTGACGTCGGGGAGCTATGGCTACACCTTC
TRBV5-1	.	TRBJ1-2	TRBD1	CASSLPGQGISGYTF	TGCGCCAGCAGCCTCCCGGGACAGGGAATAAGTGGCTACACCTTC
TRBV6-5	.	TRBJ1-2	.	CASSYRGVGYTF	TGTGCCAGCAGTTACAGGGGGGTTGGCTACACCTTC
TRBV7-2	.	TRBJ1-1	.	CASSPGPGMNTEAFF	TGTGCCAGCAGCCCGGGACCGGGAATGAACACTGAAGCTTTCTTT
TRBV7-2	.	TRBJ1-4	.	CASSLGGPKKKLFF	TGTGCCAGCAGCTTAGGTGGCCCGAAGAAAAAACTGTTTTTT
TRBV5-1	.	TRBJ1-1	.	CASSLEMGRVTEAFF	TGCGCCAGCAGCTTGGAGATGGGGAGGGTCACTGAAGCTTTCTTT
TRBV10-2	.	TRBJ1-4	.	CASSELYGRAGDATNEKLFF	TGCGCCAGCAGTGAACTGTACGGCAGGGCGGGGGATGCAACTAATGAAAAACTGTTTTTT
TRBV9	.	TRBJ1-4	.	CASSVGQPHNEKLFF	TGTGCCAGCAGCGTAGGACAGCCCCATAATGAAAAACTGTTTTTT
TRBV18	.	TRBJ2-5	.	CASSPQGIQETQYF	TGTGCCAGCTCACCCCAGGGAATCCAAGAGACCCAGTACTTC
TRBV19	.	TRBJ2-7	.	CASSIVSGNEQYF	TGTGCCAGTAGTATAGTTTCAGGGAACGAGCAGTACTTC
TRBV10-3	.	TRBJ1-5	.	CAISEASGASNQPQHF	TGTGCCATCAGTGAGGCGTCAGGGGCTAGCAATCAGCCCCAGCATTTT
TRBV5-4	few	TRBJ2-7	TRBD2	CASSLKAGGREQYF	TGTGCCAGCAGCTTAAAAGCGGGGGGGCGCGAGCAGTACTTC
TRBV25-1	.	TRBJ2-7	TRBD1	CASREGQGIYEQYF	TGTGCCAGCAGGGAGGGACAGGGGATCTACGAGCAGTACTTC
TRBV29-1	.	TRBJ2-1	TRBD1	CSVEKTGGIGEQFF	TGCAGCGTTGAGAAGACAGGGGGCATCGGTGAGCAGTTCTTC
TRBV18	.	TRBJ1-1	.	CASSSRLTEMNTEAFF	TGTGCCAGCTCATCGCGACTTACAGAAATGAACACTGAAGCTTTCTTT
TRBV18	.	TRBJ1-3	TRBD1	CASSGQPMASSGNTIYF	TGTGCCAGCTCGGGACAGCCGATGGCGAGCTCTGGAAACACCATATATTTT
TRBV5-1	.	TRBJ2-3	TRBD2	CASSPGLAGYRTDTQYF	TGCGCCAGCAGCCCGGGACTAGCGGGCTATCGCACAGATACGCAGTATTTT
TRBV6-5	.	TRBJ2-2	.	CASSYLGTGELFF	TGTGCCAGCAGTTACCTGGGAACCGGGGAGCTGTTTTTT
TRBV19	few	TRBJ1-1	TRBD1	CASSIDGGQREAFF	TGTGCCAGTAGTATAGATGGGGGACAGCGTGAAGCTTTCTTT
TRBV7-2	.	TRBJ2-5	.	CASSHPGMGTQYF	TGTGCCAGCAGCCACCCGGGGATGGGGACCCAGTACTTC
TRBV19	.	TRBJ1-1	TRBD1	CASSWDRGVNTEAFF	TGTGCCAGTAGTTGGGACAGGGGGGTTAACACTGAAGCTTTCTTT
TRBV10-3	.	TRBJ2-5	TRBD2	CAISTGTSAETQYF	TGTGCCATCTCGACCGGGACTAGCGCGGAGACCCAGTACTTC
TRBV5-1	.	TRBJ2-3	.	CASSLGRTDTQYF	TGCGCCAGCAGCTTGGGTCGGACAGATACGCAGTATTTT